These T cell receptor beta chains were read from a single sample in a study of T cell changes during pregnancy in multiple sclerosis. Libraries were prepared by immunoSEQ multiplex PCR; TCRdb keeps only in-frame clonotypes and omits some of them. Of about 46,000 clones listed, around 95% are singletons. Sequences were derived from CD8+ T cells from peripheral blood mononuclear cells, sampled after pregnancy. The receptors stem from a female donor with multiple sclerosis, enrolled in a pregnancy study. Each CDR3 is given without its conserved first and last residue. Each record gives: J gene, V gene, CDR3 protein.

TRBJ1-1	TRBV6-5	ASSYSTGFATEAF
TRBJ1-5	TRBV11-2	ASSLGVSNQPQH
TRBJ1-1	TRBV25-1	ASMRQGNTEAF
TRBJ1-1	TRBV4-1	ASSQMTGGRYTEAF
TRBJ2-7	TRBV15	ATSRVVSSYEQY
TRBJ2-1	TRBV27	ASSSLEDEQF
TRBJ2-3	TRBV4-1	ASSQGAGGAGSGHGTQY
TRBJ1-5	TRBV27	ASSQQGSNQPQH
TRBJ2-6	TRBV6-5	ASSYGASGANVLT
TRBJ2-3	TRBV4-3	ASSQDMRDRDPDTQY
TRBJ1-5	TRBV12-2	ASRLGQYNQPQH
TRBJ1-5	TRBV2	ASSDPERSNQPQH
TRBJ2-5	TRBV4-2	ASSYEDGGETQY
TRBJ1-1	TRBV28	ASSVTVMNTEAF
TRBJ2-5	TRBV4-1	ASSQDIGRQETQY
TRBJ1-1	TRBV6-6	ASSLLNTNTEAF
TRBJ1-3	TRBV5-1	ASSLAGSGNTIY
TRBJ2-7	TRBV4-1	ASSARDMHSYEQY
TRBJ2-2	TRBV7-9	ASSLPPGLAGERGGELF
TRBJ2-3	TRBV15	ATSSTDTQY
TRBJ2-1	TRBV7-2	ASSYSSNEQF
TRBJ2-4	TRBV4-1	ASSQDDGAGGSVAKNIQY
TRBJ2-3	TRBV11-2	ASSSWTSVDTQY
TRBJ2-2	TRBV7-9	ASSFMGLAMAGELF
TRBJ2-7	TRBV29-1	SVLQGKTYEQY
TRBJ1-2	TRBV9	ASSAGTEPGIDGYT
TRBJ1-2	TRBV10-3	AISESKGQLTYGYT
TRBJ2-1	TRBV27	ASSWASENEQF
TRBJ1-5	TRBV7-2	ASSPNGRYNQPQH
TRBJ2-2	TRBV7-6	ASSLDRGLPGELF
TRBJ2-7	TRBV5-1	ASSYPGQGNEQY
TRBJ1-4	TRBV27	ASTHTGGFPATNEKLF
TRBJ2-7	TRBV7-8	ASTPGGTGGREQY
TRBJ2-1	TRBV6-5	ASSYSKLAVYRQF
TRBJ2-7	TRBV27	ASRGPGYEQY
TRBJ2-5	TRBV25-1	ASRGQGRSTQY
TRBJ1-2	TRBV5-4	ASSSGQGAAGYT
TRBJ2-3	TRBV5-1	ASSSSTTLPDTQY
TRBJ2-7	TRBV9	ASSPPDRGYEQY
TRBJ2-2	TRBV6-1	ATIGREGYTGELF
TRBJ2-3	TRBV7-6	ASSLASGTPVTDTQY
TRBJ2-2	TRBV2	ASSHQEIMPGELF